This T cell receptor (beta chain) appears in the sequencing data of a study of T-cell memory formation after mild COVID-19. On the study more broadly: The study found TCR clusters largely donor specific.

Regarding the study as a whole: CD8+ contracting clones occupied EMRA, while CD4+ ones occupied mainly CM and EM. While clones contracting from day 15 to 85 were balanced between CD4 and CD8, later expanders leaned CD4+.

Remarks on this clonotype: Its antigen is unidentified.

5'RACE primed from the constant segment yielded TCR alpha and TCR beta cDNA libraries bearing sample barcodes and UMIs. TCRdb re-analysed the 5' RACE reads in MiXCR, keeping a single row per CDR3 protein. Of 70,000 to 100,000 distinct CDR3 sequences in the sample, approximately 13% are singletons; the top ten hold about 25%. The clonotype originates from an adult woman who had mild COVID-19 (a few samples of this study predate the infection). Cell type and time point are not known. The material sequenced was PBMCs or a T cell subset sorted from them (not recorded which).

The DNA of the CDR3 is TGTGCCAGTAGTATCCCGGGGTACGCTGAAGCTTTCTTT. Translated: CASSIPGYAEAFF. This chain joins TRBV19 and TRBJ1-1; D unclear. Germline V lookup: CDR1 LNHDA, CDR2 SQIVND (reference sequence). CDR3 length equals 13 residues. V gave up 3 bases and J gave up 6 bases, with 11 bases separating them. The full variable domain, with the rest looked up from reference TRBV19 and TRBJ1-1, is DGGITQSPKYLFRKEGQNVTLSCEQNLNHDAMYWYRQDPGQGLRLIYYSQIVNDFQKGDIAEGYSVSREKKESFPLTVTSAQKNPTAFYLCASSIPGYAEAFFGQGTRLTVV.